One and the same sample provided the 25 T cell receptor beta chains below, sequenced in a study of cytomegalovirus exposure and HLA in healthy donors. Researchers ran the PCR with 60 Vbeta and 13 Jbeta primers. Sequencing was performed with immunoSEQ multiplex PCR; in TCRdb, only in-frame clones are kept and a portion is missing. The table includes about 130,000 clones, about 78% detected once. Sequencing was done on a sample of PBMCs. The receptors were sampled from a man aged 50-60 years in good health and CMV-seronegative.

This clone turned up a few times. V and J are TRBV10-2 and TRBJ2-7; D gene ambiguous. CDR1 is WSHSY, CDR2 SAAADI, per germline. Trimming left V 3 bases short and J 3 bases short, with 18 bases between. CDR3 length equals 16 residues. The CDR3 nucleotides read TGCGCCAGCAGTGAAGCGTTTGGTCTAACCGTCTACGAGCAGTACTTC. Translating it yields CASSEAFGLTVYEQYF.

This CDR3 reads CASSFTRLAVSSYEQYF. The CDR3 DNA reads TGTGCCAGCAGTTTCACCCGACTAGCGGTGAGCTCCTACGAGCAGTACTTC. The chain uses TRBV28 and TRBJ2-7, with TRBD2 identical over 9 bases. Trimming removed 3 bases from V and 0 bases from J; junction bases left unmatched: 9. The CDR3 length is 17 residues. Germline-derived CDR1 and CDR2 are MDHEN and SYDVKM. The entire variable domain, with the rest obtained from reference TRBV28 and TRBJ2-7, is as follows: DVKVTQSSRYLVKRTGEKVFLECVQDMDHENMFWYRQDPGLGLRLIYFSYDVKMKEKGDIPEGYSVSREKKERFSLILESASTNQTSMYLCASSFTRLAVSSYEQYFGPGTRLTVT.

This chain links TRBV6-5 with TRBJ2-6; D gene ambiguous. The CDR3 has 15 amino acids. CDR1 is MNHEY, CDR2 SVGAGI, per germline. Trimming took off 6 bases at V and 0 bases at J, with 9 bases between the two ends. In nucleotides, the CDR3 is TGTGCCAGCAGGCGAGGTAGCTCTGGGGCCAACGTCCTGACTTTC. It encodes CASRRGSSGANVLTF.

This clone was found a few times. The chain employs TRBV5-1 and TRBJ2-3; 7 nucleotides agree with TRBD1. The CDR3 runs 12 residues. Per germline, CDR1 SGHRS and CDR2 YFSETQ. V was clipped by 6 bases and J by 4 bases; unmatched bases: 2. CDR3 loop: CASNRGADTQYF. The CDR3 coding sequence is TGCGCCAGCAACAGGGGCGCAGATACGCAGTATTTT.

The chain carries TRBV2 and TRBJ2-1; unclear D gene. The germline gives CDR1 SNHLY, CDR2 FYNNEI. Trimming left V 2 bases short and J 4 bases short, with 6 bases between. The CDR3 runs 13 residues. The CDR3 DNA is TGTGCCAGCAGTGAAACGGAGTACAATGAGCAGTTCTTC. This translates into CASSETEYNEQFF.

This clone was detected only a few times. As DNA, the CDR3 is TGTGCCAGCAGCTTAGAACAGGGGCGGACCGGGGAGCTGTTTTTT. It specifies CASSLEQGRTGELFF. V usage is TRBV7-8 and J usage is TRBJ2-2; TRBD1 agrees at 7 bases. CDR3 length: 15 residues. The V gene's germline CDR1 is SGHVS and CDR2 FQNEAQ. V dropped 1 base and J dropped 5; count of bases not matched to a gene: 4.

A single count supports this clone. The chain employs TRBV5-4 and TRBJ2-7; 7 bases match TRBD1. The length of the CDR3 is 15 residues. The germline gives CDR1 SGHNT, CDR2 YYREEE (reference sequence). The J segment lost 6 bases and the V segment lost 2 bases, leaving 11 bases of the junction unmatched. CDR3 DNA: TGTGCCAGCAGCTTACCCGGGACAGTATTTCTCGAGCAGTACTTC. Translation gives CASSLPGTVFLEQYF.

V and J are TRBV19 and TRBJ2-7; possible D gene TRBD1, 5 bases. V was cut by 10 bases and J by 5 bases, with 18 bases left in between. In germline, CDR1 is LNHDA, CDR2 SQIVND (reference sequence). This CDR3 has 13 amino acids. CDR3 in amino acids: CATSMRTTHEQYF. The CDR3 DNA reads as TGTGCCACAAGTATGAGGACAACCCACGAGCAGTACTTC.

V is TRBV19 and J is TRBJ2-7, with 14 bases identical to TRBD2. This CDR3 has 15 residues. The ends lost 7 bases at V and 3 bases at J; junction bases unmatched: 5. Germline assignment: CDR1 LNHDA and CDR2 SQIVND (reference sequence). CDR3: CASTSGTSGSYEQYF. The CDR3 DNA follows: TGTGCCAGTACCTCCGGGACTAGCGGGAGCTACGAGCAGTACTTC.

As concerns this clone: At one of its ends the junction is not consistent with the germline gene, which may arise from a read error. The rearrangement joins TRBV11-2 to TRBJ2-7; 7 bases align to TRBD1. Looked up from germline, CDR1 is SGHAT and CDR2 is FQNNGV. The CDR3 spans 15 residues. As DNA, the CDR3 is TGTGTCAGCAGCTTAGTAGGGACAGAACCCTACGAGCAGTACTTC. Its translation is CVSSLVGTEPYEQYF.

The CDR3 nucleotides read TGTGCCAGCGGGACCCAACAGGGGGCTGTGGAGACCCAGTACTTC. This encodes CASGTQQGAVETQYF. The chain carries TRBV27 and TRBJ2-5; 9 nucleotides agree with TRBD1. Germline CDR1 and CDR2: MNHEY and SMNVEV (reference sequence). The junction had 12 bases not matched to a gene; V was cut back by 8 bases and J by 5 bases. The CDR3 has 15 amino acids.

This chain connects TRBV20-1 to TRBJ2-5, with no clear D. There are 11 residues in the CDR3. Between the trimmed V and J ends, which lost 4 bases and 5 bases, there was a span of 8 bases. Germline V gives CDR1 DFQATT, CDR2 SNEGSKA (reference sequence). CDR3 nucleotides: TGCAGTGCTAACGGTTTGGAGACCCAGTACTTC. Its translation: CSANGLETQYF.

J is TRBJ2-1 and V is TRBV10-3; D gene uncertain. Between the trimmed V and J ends, which lost 6 bases and 3 bases, there was a span of 9 bases. Germline V lookup: CDR1 ENHRY, CDR2 SYGVKD. This CDR3 is 13 amino acids long. The CDR3 bases are TGTGCCATCAGACTTGGAGACTACAATGAGCAGTTCTTC. Encoded protein: CAIRLGDYNEQFF.

This clone was seen only a few times. The gene calls are TRBV5-4 and TRBJ2-7, with TRBD2 identical over 14 bases. Per the germline V gene, CDR1 is SGHNT and CDR2 is YYREEE (reference sequence). The ends lost 3 bases at V and 4 bases at J; junction bases unmatched: 3. The CDR3 runs 15 residues. Written as DNA, the CDR3 is TGTGCCAGCAGCTGGGGGACTAGCGGGAGTTACGAGCAGTACTTC. This translates into CASSWGTSGSYEQYF. Together with reference TRBV5-4 and TRBJ2-7, the CDR3 gives the full variable domain: ETGVTQSPTHLIKTRGQQVTLRCSSQSGHNTVSWYQQALGQGPQFIFQYYREEENGRGNFPPRFSGLQFPNYSSELNVNALELDDSALYLCASSWGTSGSYEQYFGPGTRLTVT.

This chain connects TRBV11-3 to TRBJ2-7; TRBD1 agrees at 9 bases. The trim removed 1 base at V and 3 bases at J, leaving 4 bases unmatched. The CDR3 runs 15 residues. The germline gives CDR1 SGHNT, CDR2 YENEEA. The CDR3 DNA sequence: TGTGCCAGCAGCTTAGGGGGACAGGGATTCTACGAGCAGTACTTC. Encoded protein: CASSLGGQGFYEQYF.

This sequence joins TRBV18 and TRBJ2-6, with D perhaps matching TRBD2 (6 bases). Trimming stripped 0 bases from V and 1 base from J, with 10 bases between. The length of the CDR3 is 17 residues. From germline, CDR1 is KGHSH and CDR2 LQKENI. The CDR3 DNA is TGTGCCAGCTCACCACCTAGCGGAACGTCTGGGGCCAACGTCCTGACTTTC. Encoded protein: CASSPPSGTSGANVLTF. Variable domain in full (rest from reference TRBV18 and TRBJ2-6): NAGVMQNPRHLVRRRGQEARLRCSPMKGHSHVYWYRQLPEEGLKFMVYLQKENIIDESGMPKERFSAEFPKEGPSILRIQQVVRGDSAAYFCASSPPSGTSGANVLTFGAGSRLTVL.

V is TRBV7-8 and J is TRBJ2-2, with D perhaps matching TRBD2 (6 bases). This CDR3 has 15 residues. Germline CDR1 and CDR2: SGHVS and FQNEAQ. With 5 bases removed from V and 3 bases from J, the gap between germline ends came to 13 bases. CDR3 loop: CASSPHREDTGELFF. The CDR3 coding sequence is TGTGCCAGCAGCCCGCATAGGGAGGACACCGGGGAGCTGTTTTTT.

V is TRBV28 and J is TRBJ2-2, with D tentatively TRBD1 (6 bases). The V and J ends lost 1 base and 3 bases respectively, with 6 bases between them. The CDR3 totals 14 residues. Germline V gives CDR1 MDHEN, CDR2 SYDVKM. The CDR3 protein is CASSLSGDTGELFF. As DNA, the CDR3 is TGTGCCAGCAGTTTATCAGGGGACACCGGGGAGCTGTTTTTT.

The CDR3 bases are TGTGCCAGCAGTTACTCTCGGGGTGGGTCTCGAAACGAGCAGTACTTC. Translation gives CASSYSRGGSRNEQYF. The J gene is TRBJ2-7, the V gene TRBV6-6, with D maybe TRBD2 (5 bases). Germline assignment: CDR1 MNHNY and CDR2 SVGAGI (reference sequence). There are 16 residues in the CDR3. V was cut by 0 bases and J by 5 bases, with 17 bases left in between.

This chain joins TRBV18 and TRBJ2-5; tentative D call: TRBD1 (5 bases). Between the trimmed V and J ends, which lost 6 bases and 4 bases, there was a span of 15 bases. CDR1 is KGHSH and CDR2 is LQKENI in the germline V gene. The CDR3 is 14 residues long. In nucleotides, the CDR3 is TGTGCCAGCTCCCCGGCTACAGGCGGAGAGACCCAGTACTTC. This gives the protein CASSPATGGETQYF.

This chain connects TRBV30 to TRBJ2-2; D not certain. The CDR3 sequence is 15 residues long. The ends were cut back, 1 base at V and 6 bases at J, with 15 bases in the middle. CDR1 and CDR2 from the germline V gene are GTSNPN and SVGIG (reference sequence). The CDR3, as DNA: TGTGCCTGGAGTGGTAGCTTTTCCCCACCCGGGGAGCTGTTTTTT. It is translated as CAWSGSFSPPGELFF.

The chain couples TRBV5-1 to TRBJ1-5, with 7 bases aligning to TRBD1. Losses at the gene ends were 5 bases for V and 4 bases for J; bases not matched to a gene: 9. This CDR3 is 15 amino acids long. Looked up from germline, CDR1 is SGHRS and CDR2 is YFSETQ. The CDR3 loop reads CASRMFAGGNQPQHF. DNA for the CDR3: TGCGCCAGCAGGATGTTTGCAGGGGGAAATCAGCCCCAGCATTTT.

This chain joins TRBV4-2 and TRBJ1-1; D remains ambiguous. CDR1 and CDR2 from the germline V gene are LGHNA and YNFKEQ. CDR3 length: 15 residues. The V and J ends lost 0 bases and 5 bases respectively, with 13 bases between them. Here the CDR3 DNA reads TGTGCCAGCAGCCAAGACGGTAACGGAGTGACTGAAGCTTTCTTT. It yields the protein CASSQDGNGVTEAFF.

Only one count was recorded for this clone. The chain employs TRBV11-2 and TRBJ2-7; 14 bases line up with TRBD2. CDR1 and CDR2 from the germline V gene are SGHAT and FQNNGV. The V and J ends lost 4 bases and 1 base, in that order; junction bases with no gene match: 12. The CDR3 covers 19 residues. The CDR3 sequence: CASSSVKTSGRAGSYEQYF. The CDR3 bases are TGTGCCAGCAGCTCAGTAAAGACTAGCGGGAGGGCCGGGTCCTACGAGCAGTACTTC.

CDR3 in amino acids: CASSVQGTDTQYF. In DNA, the CDR3 is TGTGCCAGCAGTGTACAGGGCACAGATACGCAGTATTTT. The V and J genes are TRBV2 and TRBJ2-3; maybe TRBD1 (5 bases). The V and J ends lost 4 bases and 1 base respectively, with 6 bases between them. Germline lookup yields CDR1 SNHLY and CDR2 FYNNEI. This CDR3 contains 13 residues.